This T cell receptor (beta chain) was found in a study of blood T cell repertoires in COVID-19. CDR1 and CDR2 from the germline V gene are MNHEY and SVGEGT. CDR3 length: 13 residues. The V end lost 4 bases, the J end lost 5 bases, and 11 bases lay between the germline ends. TCRdb keeps only in-frame clones here, not all; method: immunoSEQ multiplex PCR. The repertoire holds 150,000 to 200,000 clones, with approximately 86% as singletons. The chain is built from TRBV6-2 or TRBV6-3 and TRBJ1-1; no reliable D call. The sample comprised peripheral blood. The sequence was obtained from a woman aged 80 or over with COVID-19, enrolled during active disease. This CDR3 reads CASSFGSGTEAFF. In DNA, the CDR3 is TGTGCCAGCAGTTTTGGTAGCGGGACTGAAGCTTTCTTT.